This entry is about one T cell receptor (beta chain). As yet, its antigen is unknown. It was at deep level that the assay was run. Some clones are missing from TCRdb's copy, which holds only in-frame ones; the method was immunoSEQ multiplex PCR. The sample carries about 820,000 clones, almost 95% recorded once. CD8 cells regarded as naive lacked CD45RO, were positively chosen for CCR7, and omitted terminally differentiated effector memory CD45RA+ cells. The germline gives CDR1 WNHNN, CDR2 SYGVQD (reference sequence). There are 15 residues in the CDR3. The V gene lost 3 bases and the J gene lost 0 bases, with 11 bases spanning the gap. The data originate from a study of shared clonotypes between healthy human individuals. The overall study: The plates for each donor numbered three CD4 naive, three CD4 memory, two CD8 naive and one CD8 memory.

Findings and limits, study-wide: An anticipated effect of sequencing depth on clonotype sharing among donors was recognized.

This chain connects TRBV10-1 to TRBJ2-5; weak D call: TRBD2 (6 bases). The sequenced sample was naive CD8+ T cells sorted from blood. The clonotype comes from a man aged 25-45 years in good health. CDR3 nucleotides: TGCGCCAGCAGTGATGGGCGGGACGACCAAGAGACCCAGTACTTC. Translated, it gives CASSDGRDDQETQYF.